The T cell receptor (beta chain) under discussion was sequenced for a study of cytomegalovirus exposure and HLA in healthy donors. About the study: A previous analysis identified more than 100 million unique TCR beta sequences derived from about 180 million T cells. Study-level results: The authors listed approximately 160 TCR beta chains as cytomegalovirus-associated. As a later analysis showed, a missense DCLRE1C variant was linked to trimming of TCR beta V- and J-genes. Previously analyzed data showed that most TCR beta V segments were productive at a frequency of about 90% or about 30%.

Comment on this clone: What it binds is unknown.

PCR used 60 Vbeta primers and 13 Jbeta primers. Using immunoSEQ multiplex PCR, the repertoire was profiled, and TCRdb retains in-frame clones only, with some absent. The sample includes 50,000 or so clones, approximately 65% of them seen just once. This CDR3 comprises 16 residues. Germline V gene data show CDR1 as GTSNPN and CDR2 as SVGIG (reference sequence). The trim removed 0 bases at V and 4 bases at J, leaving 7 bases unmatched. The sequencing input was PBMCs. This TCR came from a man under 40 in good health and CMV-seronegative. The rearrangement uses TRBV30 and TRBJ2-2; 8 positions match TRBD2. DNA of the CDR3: TGTGCCTGGAGTGTACTGGGCGGGAGGAGCACCGGGGAGCTGTTTTTT. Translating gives CAWSVLGGRSTGELFF. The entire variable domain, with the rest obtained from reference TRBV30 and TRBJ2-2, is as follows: SQTIHQWPATLVQPVGSPLSLECTVEGTSNPNLYWYRQAAGRGLQLLFYSVGIGQISSEVPQNLSASRPQDRQFILSSKKLLLSDSGFYLCAWSVLGGRSTGELFFGEGSRLTVL.